This T cell receptor (beta chain) was captured by sequencing in a study of control samples from healthy donors and cancer patients. The germline gives CDR1 SNHLY, CDR2 FYNNEI. The CDR3 is 13 residues long. Deletions cut 5 bases from V and 9 bases from J, with 14 bases between. Clones were sequenced by immunoSEQ multiplex PCR, and TCRdb holds only the in-frame ones, with some missing. The table has fewer than 130,000 clones, around nine tenths seen once. This TCR was recovered from a woman between 55 and 75 years old with lung cancer. Sequencing was done on a sample of PBMCs. The chain couples TRBV2 to TRBJ1-3, with D maybe TRBD1 (6 bases). The CDR3 sequence is CASSSGAQGTIYF. CDR3 nucleotide sequence: TGTGCCAGCAGTTCAGGAGCACAGGGCACCATATATTTT. Based on the CDR3 plus reference TRBV2 and TRBJ1-3, the full variable domain is EPEVTQTPSHQVTQMGQEVILRCVPISNHLYFYWYRQILGQKVEFLVSFYNNEISEKSEIFDDQFSVERPDGSNFTLKIRSTKLEDSAMYFCASSSGAQGTIYFGEGSWLTVV.